These T cell receptor beta chains were read from a single sample in a study of blood T cell repertoires in COVID-19. Assay used: immunoSEQ multiplex PCR; TCRdb lists only in-frame clones, some missing. Of fewer than 600,000 clones in the sample, around 87% were seen once. The sequenced sample was PBMCs or T cells enriched from blood (not recorded which). All receptors come from a woman aged 40-49 years who had recovered from COVID-19. CDR3s include the opening cysteine and the closing phenylalanine or tryptophan. A D gene is named only where the DNA matches it firmly. Where a row states a size, it is once, few, many or the class of an expanded clone; other rows omit it.

v_call,clone_size,d_call,j_call,cdr3_aa,cdr3_nt
TRBV7-2,.,TRBD2,TRBJ2-7,CASSPGGAGPYEQYF,TGTGCCAGCAGCCCCGGGGGAGCGGGACCCTACGAGCAGTACTTC
TRBV27,.,TRBD2,TRBJ2-3,CASSLSPRGRAGTQYF,TGTGCCAGCAGTTTATCGCCCCGCGGGAGGGCGGGTACGCAGTATTTT
TRBV7-9,.,.,TRBJ1-1,CASRLTRNRAFF,TGTGCCAGCAGACTCACCCGAAATCGAGCTTTCTTT
TRBV3-1/TRBV3-2,.,TRBD1,TRBJ2-7,CASSPLKGAPIHF,TGTGCCAGCAGCCCCCTAAAGGGGGCACCAATCCACTTC
TRBV4-1,.,TRBD2,TRBJ2-3,CASSQVAAGVDTQYF,TGCGCCAGCAGCCAAGTAGCAGCGGGAGTTGATACGCAGTATTTT
TRBV5-1,.,.,TRBJ1-1,CASSLTGSNTEAFF,TGCGCCAGCAGCTTAACAGGGTCTAACACTGAAGCTTTCTTT
TRBV11-2,.,.,TRBJ2-2,CASSLVGSVTGELFF,TGTGCCAGCAGCTTAGTCGGGAGTGTCACCGGGGAGCTGTTTTTT
TRBV6-2/TRBV6-3,.,TRBD1,TRBJ1-5,CASSYRTGDGIDNQPQHF,TGTGCCAGCAGTTACCGGACAGGGGATGGGATTGATAATCAGCCCCAGCATTTT
TRBV5-1,.,.,TRBJ1-3,CASSLEVVAGPGNTIYF,TGCGCCAGCAGCTTGGAAGTTGTGGCAGGGCCTGGAAACACCATATATTTT
TRBV19,once,TRBD1,TRBJ1-2,CASKGGQGVNYGYTF,TGTGCCAGTAAAGGGGGACAGGGTGTAAACTATGGCTACACCTTC
TRBV5-1,.,TRBD1,TRBJ1-1,CASSIGTVASNTEAFF,TGCGCCAGCAGCATCGGGACAGTAGCAAGTAACACTGAAGCTTTCTTT
TRBV9,.,TRBD2,TRBJ2-1,CASSVEGGSSYNEQFF,TGTGCCAGCAGCGTAGAAGGCGGGAGCTCCTACAATGAGCAGTTCTTC
TRBV11-2,few,TRBD1,TRBJ2-4,CASSLVWTGKNIQYF,TGTGCCAGCAGCTTAGTCTGGACAGGCAAAAACATTCAGTACTTC
TRBV29-1,.,TRBD2,TRBJ2-1,CSVARTSGSYEQFF,TGCAGCGTTGCCCGGACTAGCGGGAGTTACGAGCAGTTCTTC
TRBV30,few,TRBD2,TRBJ2-7,CAWTTGLVGPYEQYF,TGTGCCTGGACCACTGGACTAGTGGGCCCCTACGAGCAGTACTTC
TRBV5-6,.,.,TRBJ1-5,CASSLGPDQPQHF,TGTGCCAGCAGCTTGGGGCCCGATCAGCCCCAGCATTTT